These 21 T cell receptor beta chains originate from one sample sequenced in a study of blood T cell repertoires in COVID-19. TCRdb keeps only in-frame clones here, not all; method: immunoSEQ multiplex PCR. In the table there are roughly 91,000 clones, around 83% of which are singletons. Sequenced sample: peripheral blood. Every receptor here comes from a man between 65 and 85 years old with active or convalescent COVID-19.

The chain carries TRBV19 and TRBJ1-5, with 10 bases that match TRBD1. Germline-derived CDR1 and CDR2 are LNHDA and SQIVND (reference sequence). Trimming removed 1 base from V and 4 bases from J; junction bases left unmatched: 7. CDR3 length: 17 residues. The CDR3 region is CASSIATGGRGNQPQHF. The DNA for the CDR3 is TGTGCCAGTAGTATAGCGACAGGGGGCCGAGGAAATCAGCCCCAGCATTTT. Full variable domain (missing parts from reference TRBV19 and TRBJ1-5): DGGITQSPKYLFRKEGQNVTLSCEQNLNHDAMYWYRQDPGQGLRLIYYSQIVNDFQKGDIAEGYSVSREKKESFPLTVTSAQKNPTAFYLCASSIATGGRGNQPQHFGDGTRLSIL.

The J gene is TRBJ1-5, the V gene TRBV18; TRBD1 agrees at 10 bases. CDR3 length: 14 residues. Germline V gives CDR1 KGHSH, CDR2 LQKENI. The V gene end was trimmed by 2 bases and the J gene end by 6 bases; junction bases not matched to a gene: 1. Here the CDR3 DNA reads TGTGCCAGCTCACCAGGACAGGGGGTTCAGCCCCAGCATTTT. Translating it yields CASSPGQGVQPQHF.

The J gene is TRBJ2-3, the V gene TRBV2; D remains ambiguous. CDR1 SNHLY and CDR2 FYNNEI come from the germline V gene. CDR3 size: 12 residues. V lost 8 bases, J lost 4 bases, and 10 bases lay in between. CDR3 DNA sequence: TGTGCCAGCGGAATAGCAGCAGATACGCAGTATTTT. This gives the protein CASGIAADTQYF.

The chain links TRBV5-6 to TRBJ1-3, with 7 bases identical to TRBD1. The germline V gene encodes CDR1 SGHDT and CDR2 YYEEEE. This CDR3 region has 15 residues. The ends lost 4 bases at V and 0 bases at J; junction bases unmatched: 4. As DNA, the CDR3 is TGTGCCAGCAGCGCGACAGGGTACTCTGGAAACACCATATATTTT. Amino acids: CASSATGYSGNTIYF.

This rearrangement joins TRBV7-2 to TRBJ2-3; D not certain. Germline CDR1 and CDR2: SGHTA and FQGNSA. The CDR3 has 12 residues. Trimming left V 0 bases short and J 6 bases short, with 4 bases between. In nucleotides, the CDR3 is TGTGCCAGCAGCTTAGCGACTGATACGCAGTATTTT. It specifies CASSLATDTQYF. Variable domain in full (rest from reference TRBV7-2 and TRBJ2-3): GAGVSQSPSNKVTEKGKDVELRCDPISGHTALYWYRQSLGQGLEFLIYFQGNSAPDKSGLPSDRFSAERTGGSVSTLTIQRTQQEDSAVYLCASSLATDTQYFGPGTRLTVL.

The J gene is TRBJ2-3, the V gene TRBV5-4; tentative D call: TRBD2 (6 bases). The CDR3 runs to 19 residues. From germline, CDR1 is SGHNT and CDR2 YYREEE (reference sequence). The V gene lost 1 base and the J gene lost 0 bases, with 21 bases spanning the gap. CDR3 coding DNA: TGTGCCAGCAGCTTGAGGTTTGGCGACTTAGCGGCTAGCACAGATACGCAGTATTTT. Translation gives CASSLRFGDLAASTDTQYF.

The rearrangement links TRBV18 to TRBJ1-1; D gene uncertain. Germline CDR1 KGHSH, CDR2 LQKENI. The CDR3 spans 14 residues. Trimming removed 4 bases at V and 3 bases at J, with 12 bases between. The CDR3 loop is CASSQLQGDTEAFF. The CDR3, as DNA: TGTGCCAGCTCACAGTTACAAGGAGACACTGAAGCTTTCTTT.

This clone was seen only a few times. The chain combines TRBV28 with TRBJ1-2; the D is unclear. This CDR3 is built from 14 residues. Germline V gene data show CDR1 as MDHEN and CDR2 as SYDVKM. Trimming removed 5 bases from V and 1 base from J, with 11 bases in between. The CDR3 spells CASSAREVNYGYTF. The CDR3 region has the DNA TGTGCCAGCAGTGCGCGGGAGGTTAACTATGGCTACACCTTC.

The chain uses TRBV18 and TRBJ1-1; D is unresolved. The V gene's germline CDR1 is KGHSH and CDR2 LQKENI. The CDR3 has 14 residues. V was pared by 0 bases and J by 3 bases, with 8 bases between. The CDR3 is CASSPPWRYTEAFF. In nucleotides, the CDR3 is TGTGCCAGCTCACCACCGTGGAGGTACACTGAAGCTTTCTTT.

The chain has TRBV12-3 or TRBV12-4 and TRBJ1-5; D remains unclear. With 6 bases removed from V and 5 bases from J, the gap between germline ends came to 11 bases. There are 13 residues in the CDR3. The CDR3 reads CASSIFTDQPQHF. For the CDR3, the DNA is TGTGCCAGCAGCATTTTCACAGATCAGCCCCAGCATTTT.

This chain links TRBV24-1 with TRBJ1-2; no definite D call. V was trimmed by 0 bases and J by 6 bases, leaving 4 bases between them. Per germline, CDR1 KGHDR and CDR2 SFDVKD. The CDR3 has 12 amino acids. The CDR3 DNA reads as TGTGCCACCAGTGATTTGTATAATGGCTACACCTTC. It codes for CATSDLYNGYTF.

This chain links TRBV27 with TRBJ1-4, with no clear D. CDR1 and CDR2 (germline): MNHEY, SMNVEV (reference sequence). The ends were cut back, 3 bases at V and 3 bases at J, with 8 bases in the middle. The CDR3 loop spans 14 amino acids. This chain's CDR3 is CASSFSGANEKLFF. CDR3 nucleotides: TGTGCCAGCAGTTTCAGCGGGGCTAATGAAAAACTGTTTTTT.

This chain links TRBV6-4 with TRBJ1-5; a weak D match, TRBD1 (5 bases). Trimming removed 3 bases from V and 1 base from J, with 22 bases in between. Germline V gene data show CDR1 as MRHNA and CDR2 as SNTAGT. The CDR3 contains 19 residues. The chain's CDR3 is CASSDLVWQGLESNQPQHF. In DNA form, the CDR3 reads TGTGCCAGCAGTGATCTGGTGTGGCAGGGTCTCGAAAGCAATCAGCCCCAGCATTTT.

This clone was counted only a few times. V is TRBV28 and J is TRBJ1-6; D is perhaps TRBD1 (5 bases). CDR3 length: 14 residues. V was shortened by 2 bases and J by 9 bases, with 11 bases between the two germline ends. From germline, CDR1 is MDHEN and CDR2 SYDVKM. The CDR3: CASSLRDSTSPLHF. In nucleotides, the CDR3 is TGTGCCAGCAGTTTAAGAGACAGCACTTCACCCCTCCACTTT.

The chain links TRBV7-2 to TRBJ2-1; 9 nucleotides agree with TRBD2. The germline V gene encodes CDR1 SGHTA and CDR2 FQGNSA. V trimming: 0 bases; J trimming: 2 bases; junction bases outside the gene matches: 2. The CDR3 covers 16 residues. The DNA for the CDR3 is TGTGCCAGCAGCTTAGCGGCTAGCGGGACCTACAATGAGCAGTTCTTC. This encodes CASSLAASGTYNEQFF.

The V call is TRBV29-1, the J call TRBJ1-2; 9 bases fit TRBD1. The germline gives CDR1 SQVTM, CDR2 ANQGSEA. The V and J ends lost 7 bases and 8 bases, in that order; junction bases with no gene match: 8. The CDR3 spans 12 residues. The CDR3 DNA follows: TGCAGCGCCGAGACAGGGGGGTTCGGCTACACCTTC. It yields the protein CSAETGGFGYTF.

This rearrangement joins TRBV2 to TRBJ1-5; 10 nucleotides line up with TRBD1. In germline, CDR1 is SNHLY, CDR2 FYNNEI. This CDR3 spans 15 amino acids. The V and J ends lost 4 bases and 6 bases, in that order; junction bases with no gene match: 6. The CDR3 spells CASSGDRGKSQPQHF. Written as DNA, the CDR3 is TGTGCCAGCAGTGGGGACAGGGGCAAGAGTCAGCCCCAGCATTTT.

The CDR3 loop is CASSLGRDTEAFF. Here the CDR3 DNA reads TGTGCCAGCAGTTTAGGGAGGGACACTGAAGCTTTCTTT. This chain uses TRBV12-3 or TRBV12-4 with TRBJ1-1; no reliable D call. Trimming removed 1 base from V and 3 bases from J, with 6 bases in between. The CDR3 loop spans 13 amino acids.

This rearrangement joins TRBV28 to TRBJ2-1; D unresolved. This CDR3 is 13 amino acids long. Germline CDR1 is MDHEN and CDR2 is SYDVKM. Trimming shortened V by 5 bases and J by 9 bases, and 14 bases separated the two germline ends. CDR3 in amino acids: CASSPPLSTEQFF. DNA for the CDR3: TGTGCCAGCAGTCCGCCACTAAGTACTGAGCAGTTCTTC.

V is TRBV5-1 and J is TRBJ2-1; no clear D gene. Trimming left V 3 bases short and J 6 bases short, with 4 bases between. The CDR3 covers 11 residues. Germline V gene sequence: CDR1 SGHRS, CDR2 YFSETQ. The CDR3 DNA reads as TGCGCCAGCAGCTCCCTCAATGAGCAGTTCTTC. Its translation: CASSSLNEQFF.

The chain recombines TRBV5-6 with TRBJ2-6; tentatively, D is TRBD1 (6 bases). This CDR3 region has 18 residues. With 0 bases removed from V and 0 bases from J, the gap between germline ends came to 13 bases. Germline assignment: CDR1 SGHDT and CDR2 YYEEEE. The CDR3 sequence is CASSLVQGTISGANVLTF. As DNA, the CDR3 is TGTGCCAGCAGCTTGGTACAGGGTACTATCTCTGGGGCCAACGTCCTGACTTTC.